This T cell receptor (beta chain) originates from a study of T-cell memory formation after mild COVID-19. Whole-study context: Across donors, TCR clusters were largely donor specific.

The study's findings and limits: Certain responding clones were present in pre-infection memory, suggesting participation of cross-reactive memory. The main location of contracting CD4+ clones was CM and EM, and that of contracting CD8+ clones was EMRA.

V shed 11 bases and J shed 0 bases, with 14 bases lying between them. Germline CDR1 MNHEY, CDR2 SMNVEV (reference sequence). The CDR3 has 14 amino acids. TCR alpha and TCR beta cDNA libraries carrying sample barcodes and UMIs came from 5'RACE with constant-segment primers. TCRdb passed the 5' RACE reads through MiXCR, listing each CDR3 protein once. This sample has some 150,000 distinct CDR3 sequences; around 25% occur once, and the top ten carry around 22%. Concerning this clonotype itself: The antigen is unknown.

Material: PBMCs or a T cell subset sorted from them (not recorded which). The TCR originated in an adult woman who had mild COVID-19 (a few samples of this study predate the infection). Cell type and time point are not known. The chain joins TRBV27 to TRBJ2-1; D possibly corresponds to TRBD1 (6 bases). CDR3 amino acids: CASYTDSSYNEQFF. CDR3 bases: TGTGCCTCCTACACGGACAGCTCCTACAATGAGCAGTTCTTC.